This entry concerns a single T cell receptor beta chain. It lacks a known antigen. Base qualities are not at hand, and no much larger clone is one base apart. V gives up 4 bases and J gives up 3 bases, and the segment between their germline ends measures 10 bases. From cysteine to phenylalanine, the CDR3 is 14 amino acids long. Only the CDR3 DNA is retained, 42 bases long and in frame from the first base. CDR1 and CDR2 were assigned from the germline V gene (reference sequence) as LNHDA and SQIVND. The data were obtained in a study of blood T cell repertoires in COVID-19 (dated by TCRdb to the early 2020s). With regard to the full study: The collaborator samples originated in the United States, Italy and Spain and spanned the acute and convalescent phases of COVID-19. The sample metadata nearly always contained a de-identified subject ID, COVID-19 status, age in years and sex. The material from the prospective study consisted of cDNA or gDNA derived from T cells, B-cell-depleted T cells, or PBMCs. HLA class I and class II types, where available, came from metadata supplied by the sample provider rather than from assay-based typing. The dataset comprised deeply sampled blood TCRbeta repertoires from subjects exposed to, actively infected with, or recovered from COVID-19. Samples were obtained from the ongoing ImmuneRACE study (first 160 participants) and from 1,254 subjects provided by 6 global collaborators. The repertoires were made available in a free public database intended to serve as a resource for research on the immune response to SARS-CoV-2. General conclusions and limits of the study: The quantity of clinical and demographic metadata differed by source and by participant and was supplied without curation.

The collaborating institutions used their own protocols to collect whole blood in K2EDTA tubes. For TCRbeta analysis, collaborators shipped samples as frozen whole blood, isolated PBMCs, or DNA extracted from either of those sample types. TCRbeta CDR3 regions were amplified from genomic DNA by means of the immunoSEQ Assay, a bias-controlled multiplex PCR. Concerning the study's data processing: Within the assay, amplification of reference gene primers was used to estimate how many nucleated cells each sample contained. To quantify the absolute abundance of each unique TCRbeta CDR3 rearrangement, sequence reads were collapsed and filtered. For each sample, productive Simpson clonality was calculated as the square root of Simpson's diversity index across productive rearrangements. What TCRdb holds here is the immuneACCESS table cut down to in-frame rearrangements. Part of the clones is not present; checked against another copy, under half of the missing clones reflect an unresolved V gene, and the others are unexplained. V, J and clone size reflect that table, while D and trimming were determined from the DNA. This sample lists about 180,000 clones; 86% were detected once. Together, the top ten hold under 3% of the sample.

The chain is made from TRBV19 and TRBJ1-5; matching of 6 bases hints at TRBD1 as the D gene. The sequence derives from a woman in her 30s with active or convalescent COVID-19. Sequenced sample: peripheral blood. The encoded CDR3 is CASSRTADNQPQHF. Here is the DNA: TGTGCCAGTAGTAGGACAGCAGACAATCAGCCCCAGCATTTT.